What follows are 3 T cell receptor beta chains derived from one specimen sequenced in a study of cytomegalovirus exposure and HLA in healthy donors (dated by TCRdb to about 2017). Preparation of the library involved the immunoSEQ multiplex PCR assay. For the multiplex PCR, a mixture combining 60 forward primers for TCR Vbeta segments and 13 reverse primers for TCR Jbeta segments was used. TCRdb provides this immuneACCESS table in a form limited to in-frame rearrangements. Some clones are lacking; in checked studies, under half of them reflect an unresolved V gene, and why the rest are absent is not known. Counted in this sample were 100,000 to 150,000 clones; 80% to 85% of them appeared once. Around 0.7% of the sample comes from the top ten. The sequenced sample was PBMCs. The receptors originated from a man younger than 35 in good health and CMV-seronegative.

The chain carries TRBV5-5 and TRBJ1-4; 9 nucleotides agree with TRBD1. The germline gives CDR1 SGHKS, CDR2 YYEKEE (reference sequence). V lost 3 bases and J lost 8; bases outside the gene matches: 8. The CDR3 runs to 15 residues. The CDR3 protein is CASSSEDRGWEKLFF. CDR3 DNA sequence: TGTGCCAGCAGCTCGGAGGACAGGGGTTGGGAAAAACTGTTTTTT.

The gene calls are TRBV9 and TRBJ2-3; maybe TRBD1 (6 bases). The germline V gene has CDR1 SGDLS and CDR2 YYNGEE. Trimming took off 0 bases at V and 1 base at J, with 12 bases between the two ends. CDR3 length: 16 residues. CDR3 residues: CASSVGVGAGTDTQYF. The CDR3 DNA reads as TGTGCCAGCAGCGTAGGGGTGGGGGCAGGCACAGATACGCAGTATTTT.

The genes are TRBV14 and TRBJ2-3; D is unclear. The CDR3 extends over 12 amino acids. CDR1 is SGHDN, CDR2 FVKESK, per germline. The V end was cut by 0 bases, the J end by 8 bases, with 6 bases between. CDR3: CASSQDSGTQYF. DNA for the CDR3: TGTGCCAGCAGCCAAGACTCGGGTACGCAGTATTTT.